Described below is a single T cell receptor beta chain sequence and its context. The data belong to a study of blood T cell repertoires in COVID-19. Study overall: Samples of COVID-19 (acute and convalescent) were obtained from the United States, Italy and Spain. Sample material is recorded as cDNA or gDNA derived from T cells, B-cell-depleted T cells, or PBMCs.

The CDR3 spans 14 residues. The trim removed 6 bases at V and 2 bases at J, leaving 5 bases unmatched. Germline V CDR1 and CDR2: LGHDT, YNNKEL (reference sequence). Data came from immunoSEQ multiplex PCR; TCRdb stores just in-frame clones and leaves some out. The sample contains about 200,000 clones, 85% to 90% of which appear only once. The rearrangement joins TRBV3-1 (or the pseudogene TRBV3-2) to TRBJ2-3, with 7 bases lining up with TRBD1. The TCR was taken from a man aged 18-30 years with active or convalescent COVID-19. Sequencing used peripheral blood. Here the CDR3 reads CASSPDRVTDTQYF. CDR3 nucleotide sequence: TGTGCCAGCAGTCCCGACAGGGTCACAGATACGCAGTATTTT.